This passage covers 13 T cell receptor beta chains from one sample sequenced in a study of human T cells and chemical hapten exposure. TCRdb used MiXCR to reprocess the RACE reads, holding one entry per CDR3 protein. The sample lists 50,000 to 65,000 distinct CDR3 sequences, roughly a tenth occurring once. The time point is: pre-sensitization, week 0. Treatment: therapeutic diphenylcyclopropenone sensitization with weekly scalp DPC. The specimen comprised whole blood, sampled in connection with sensitization to the hapten diphenylcyclopropenone (DPC). The receptors were gathered from a woman in her forties with alopecia areata. Some clones in this sample may be carry-over from other donors' samples.

The sample holds many counts of this clonotype. The chain carries TRBV7-2 and TRBJ1-4; the D gene is possibly TRBD1 (5 bases). This CDR3 has 15 amino acids. Between the trimmed V and J ends, which lost 5 bases and 7 bases, there was a span of 17 bases. CDR1 SGHTA and CDR2 FQGNSA come from the germline V gene. CDR3 nucleotide sequence: TGTGCCAGCAGCCCAGAGGGCAGGGAGGTTGAAAAACTGTTTTTT. It translates to CASSPEGREVEKLFF.

This clonotype was recorded at least ten times. The chain has TRBV29-1 and TRBJ1-1; D is uncertain. The CDR3 extends over 13 amino acids. CDR1 and CDR2 from the germline V gene are SQVTM and ANQGSEA. V lost 0 bases and J 5 bases, leaving 10 bases between the germline ends. CDR3 DNA sequence: TGCAGCGTTGAAGAAAACTGGGGAACTGAAGCTTTCTTT. This codes for CSVEENWGTEAFF.

The chain carries TRBV9 and TRBJ2-7, with TRBD2 matching over 8 bases. The CDR3 sequence is 16 residues long. From germline, CDR1 is SGDLS and CDR2 YYNGEE. V lost 0 bases to trimming and J lost 2 bases; unmatched junction nucleotides: 7. The CDR3 bases are TGTGCCAGCAGCGTAGAGTCGAGCGGGGGCCCCTACGAGCAGTACTTC. Encoded protein: CASSVESSGGPYEQYF.

For this clonotype: It may be a read error: a sequence one base away is much more abundant. This chain uses TRBV6-2 or TRBV6-3 with TRBJ2-1, with 8 bases fitting TRBD2. This CDR3 region has 15 residues. The trim removed 2 bases at V and 5 bases at J, leaving 5 bases unmatched. The germline V gene encodes CDR1 MNHEY and CDR2 SVGEGT. CDR3: CASSYMAGGHNEQFF. The CDR3 nucleotides are TGTGCCAGCAGTTACATGGCGGGGGGACACAATGAGCAGTTCTTC.

The chain carries TRBV5-4 and TRBJ1-4; D might be TRBD1 (6 bases). Per germline, CDR1 SGHNT and CDR2 YYREEE (reference sequence). Trimming took 4 bases from V and 1 from J, leaving 14 bases between them. This CDR3 contains 16 residues. This CDR3 reads CASSKDSGRTNEKLFF. DNA of the CDR3: TGTGCCAGCAGCAAGGACAGTGGAAGAACTAATGAAAAACTGTTTTTT.

This clonotype has at least ten counts. V and J are TRBV7-8 and TRBJ1-6; 9 bases line up with TRBD1. The CDR3 totals 15 residues. Germline assignment: CDR1 SGHVS and CDR2 FQNEAQ. J lost 9 bases, V lost 5 bases, and 8 bases had no gene match. The CDR3 here is CASSAGTGKSSPLHF. CDR3 in DNA: TGTGCCAGCAGCGCCGGGACAGGGAAAAGTTCACCCCTCCACTTT. The full variable domain, rest sourced from reference TRBV7-8 and TRBJ1-6, is GAGVSQSPRYKVAKRGQDVALRCDPISGHVSLFWYQQALGQGPEFLTYFQNEAQLDKSGLPSDRFFAERPEGSVSTLKIQRTQQEDSAVYLCASSAGTGKSSPLHFGNGTRLTVT.

This clonotype was observed many times. The chain combines TRBV4-1 with TRBJ2-7; TRBD1 matches 9 bases. The junction had 1 base not matched to a gene; V was cut back by 4 bases and J by 3 bases. Germline V gene sequence: CDR1 MGHRA, CDR2 YSYEKL. The CDR3 is made up of 13 amino acids. The CDR3 region has the DNA TGCGCCAGCAGCCCGGACAGGGGCTACGAGCAGTACTTC. It translates to CASSPDRGYEQYF.

This clonotype was observed a few times. The rearrangement links TRBV7-9 to TRBJ2-2; TRBD2 matches at 12 bases. CDR3 length equals 15 residues. J gave up 7 bases and V 5 bases, and 5 bases lay outside the gene matches. Germline CDR1 SEHNR, CDR2 FQNEAQ (reference sequence). The DNA of the CDR3 is TGTGCCAGCAGCCGGACTAGCGGGACGGGCGGGGAGCTGTTTTTT. This codes for CASSRTSGTGGELFF.

The chain couples TRBV7-6 to TRBJ1-2, with 7 positions matching TRBD1. The V segment lost 5 bases and the J segment 3 bases; nucleotides outside the gene matches: 6. Germline V gene sequence: CDR1 SGHVS, CDR2 FNYEAQ. The CDR3 is made up of 14 amino acids. This chain's CDR3 is CASSMGRGDYGYTF. CDR3 in DNA: TGTGCCAGCAGCATGGGCAGGGGGGACTATGGCTACACCTTC.

This sequence joins TRBV5-6 and TRBJ1-2; D remains unclear. The CDR3 is 12 residues long. Trimming stripped 4 bases from V and 6 bases from J, with 10 bases between. Germline V lookup: CDR1 SGHDT, CDR2 YYEEEE. CDR3 residues: CASSPPGDGYTF. In DNA form, the CDR3 reads TGTGCCAGCAGCCCCCCTGGGGATGGCTACACCTTC.

The sample holds many counts of this clonotype. J is TRBJ2-1 and V is TRBV2, with D perhaps matching TRBD1 (6 bases). V lost 7 bases, J lost 0 bases, and 16 bases lay in between. CDR3 size: 16 residues. Per germline, CDR1 SNHLY and CDR2 FYNNEI. The CDR3 nucleotides read TGTGCCAGCATGACGTTGACAGGCCTCTCCTACAATGAGCAGTTCTTC. Protein sequence: CASMTLTGLSYNEQFF.

There are a few counts of this clonotype. This sequence joins TRBV4-3 and TRBJ1-2, with D perhaps matching TRBD1 (5 bases). Germline CDR1 is LGHNA and CDR2 is YSLEER. Trimming took 0 bases from V and 2 from J, leaving 13 bases between them. The CDR3 consists of 16 residues. The CDR3 DNA is TGCGCCAGCAGCCAAGATGAGGACGGGGACAACTATGGCTACACCTTC. Translation gives CASSQDEDGDNYGYTF.

This clonotype was observed many times. The V call is TRBV7-6, the J call TRBJ2-5; TRBD2 matches at 12 bases. Trimming removed 2 bases from V and 5 bases from J; junction bases left unmatched: 9. Per germline, CDR1 SGHVS and CDR2 FNYEAQ. CDR3 length equals 17 residues. CDR3 sequence (DNA): TGTGCCAGCAGCTTATTCTCTAGCGGGGGGGTCCAGGAGACCCAGTACTTC. It is translated as CASSLFSSGGVQETQYF.